The present TCR beta chain was sequenced within a study of molecular identifiers for immune sequencing clone quantification. TCRdb passed the PCR reads through MiXCR, listing each CDR3 protein once. The data show approximately 97,000 distinct CDR3 sequences, less than 25% seen once. The CDR3 extends over 16 amino acids. Per the germline V gene, CDR1 is DFQATT and CDR2 is SNEGSKA (reference sequence). Trimming shortened V by 0 bases and J by 5 bases, and 20 bases separated the two germline ends. The TCR sequence derives from a human donor in good health. Some libraries in this study had Jurkat cell RNA spiked in. The specimen was naive CD8+ T cells from blood, with Jurkat cell RNA spiked in. Documented subset: FACS-sorted CD8+CD4-CCR7+CD45RA+ naive T cells. The chain combines TRBV20-1 with TRBJ2-7; D perhaps matches TRBD1 (6 bases). CDR3 loop: CSAREVGTPITHEQYF. The CDR3 bases are TGCAGTGCTAGAGAGGTGGGGACACCTATAACCCACGAGCAGTACTTC.